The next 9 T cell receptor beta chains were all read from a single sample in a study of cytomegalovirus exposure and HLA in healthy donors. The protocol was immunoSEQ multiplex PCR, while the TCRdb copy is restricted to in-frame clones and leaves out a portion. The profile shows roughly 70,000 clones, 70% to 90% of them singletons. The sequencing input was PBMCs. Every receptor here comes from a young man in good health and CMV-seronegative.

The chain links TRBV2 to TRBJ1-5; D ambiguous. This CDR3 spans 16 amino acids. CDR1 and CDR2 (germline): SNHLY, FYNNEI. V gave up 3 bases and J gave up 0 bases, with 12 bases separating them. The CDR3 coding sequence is TGTGCCAGCAGTGATGAGTTCGCTTATAGCAATCAGCCCCAGCATTTT. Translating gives CASSDEFAYSNQPQHF.

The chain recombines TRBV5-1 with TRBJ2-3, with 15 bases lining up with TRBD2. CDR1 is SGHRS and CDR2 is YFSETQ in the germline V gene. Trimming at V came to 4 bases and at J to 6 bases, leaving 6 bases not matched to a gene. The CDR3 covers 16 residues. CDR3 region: CASSPSGLAGGDTQYF. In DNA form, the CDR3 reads TGCGCCAGCAGCCCCTCCGGACTAGCGGGGGGGGATACGCAGTATTTT.

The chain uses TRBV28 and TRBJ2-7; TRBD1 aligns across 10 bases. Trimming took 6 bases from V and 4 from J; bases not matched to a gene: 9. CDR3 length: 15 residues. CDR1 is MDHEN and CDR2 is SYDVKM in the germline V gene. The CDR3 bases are TGTGCCAGCAGGGAAAGGACAGGGGGGGGGTACGAGCAGTACGTC. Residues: CASRERTGGGYEQYV.

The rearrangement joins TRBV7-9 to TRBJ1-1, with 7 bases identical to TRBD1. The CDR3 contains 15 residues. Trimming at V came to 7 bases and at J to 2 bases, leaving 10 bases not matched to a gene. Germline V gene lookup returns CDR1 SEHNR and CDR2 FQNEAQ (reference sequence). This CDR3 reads CASNVRGQTNTEAFF. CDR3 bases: TGTGCCAGCAACGTTAGGGGACAGACTAACACTGAAGCTTTCTTT.

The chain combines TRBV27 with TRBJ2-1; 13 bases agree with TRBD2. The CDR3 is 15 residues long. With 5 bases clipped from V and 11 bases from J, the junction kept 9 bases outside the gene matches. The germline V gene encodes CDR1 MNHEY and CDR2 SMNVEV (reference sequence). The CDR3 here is CASSPRTSGGSKQFF. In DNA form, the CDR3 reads TGTGCCAGCAGTCCACGGACTAGCGGGGGTAGTAAGCAGTTCTTC.

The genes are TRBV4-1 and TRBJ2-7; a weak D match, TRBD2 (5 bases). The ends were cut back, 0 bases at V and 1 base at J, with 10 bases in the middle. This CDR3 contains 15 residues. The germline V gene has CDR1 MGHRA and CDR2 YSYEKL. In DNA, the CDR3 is TGCGCCAGCAGCCAAGAGCTAGCCGAGTCCTACGAGCAGTACTTC. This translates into CASSQELAESYEQYF.

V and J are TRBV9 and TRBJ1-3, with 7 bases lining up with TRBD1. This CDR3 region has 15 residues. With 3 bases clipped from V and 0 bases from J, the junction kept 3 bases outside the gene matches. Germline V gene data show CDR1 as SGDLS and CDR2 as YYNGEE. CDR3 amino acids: CASSAQGVSGNTIYF. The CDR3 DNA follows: TGTGCCAGCAGCGCCCAGGGGGTCTCTGGAAACACCATATATTTT.

This CDR3 reads CASSTTGGRVGNEKLFF. The CDR3 DNA is TGCGCCAGCAGTACTACAGGGGGCAGAGTTGGTAATGAAAAACTGTTTTTT. The chain uses TRBV5-1 and TRBJ1-4; 9 nucleotides align to TRBD1. Germline V lookup: CDR1 SGHRS, CDR2 YFSETQ. The CDR3 length is 17 residues. Trimming took 5 bases from V and 4 from J; bases not matched to a gene: 12.

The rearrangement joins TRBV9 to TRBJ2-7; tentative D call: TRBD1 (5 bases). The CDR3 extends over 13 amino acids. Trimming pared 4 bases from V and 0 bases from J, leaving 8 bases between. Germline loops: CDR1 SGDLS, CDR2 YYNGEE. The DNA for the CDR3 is TGTGCCAGCAGCCCCAGGGACTCCTACGAGCAGTACTTC. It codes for CASSPRDSYEQYF.